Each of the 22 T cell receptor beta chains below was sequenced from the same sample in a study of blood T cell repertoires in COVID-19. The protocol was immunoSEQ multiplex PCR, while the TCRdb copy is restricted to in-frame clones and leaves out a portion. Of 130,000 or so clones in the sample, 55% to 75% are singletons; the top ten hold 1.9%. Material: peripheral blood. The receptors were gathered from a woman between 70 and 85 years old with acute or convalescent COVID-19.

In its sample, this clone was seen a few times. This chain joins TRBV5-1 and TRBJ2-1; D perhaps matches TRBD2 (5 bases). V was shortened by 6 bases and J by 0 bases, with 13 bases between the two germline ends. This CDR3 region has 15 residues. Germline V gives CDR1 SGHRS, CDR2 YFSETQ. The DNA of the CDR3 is TGCGCCAGCACCATGTCGGGGTCCTCCTACAATGAGCAGTTCTTC. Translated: CASTMSGSSYNEQFF.

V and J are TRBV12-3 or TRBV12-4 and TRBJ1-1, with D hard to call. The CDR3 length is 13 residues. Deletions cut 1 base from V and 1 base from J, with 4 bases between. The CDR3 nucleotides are TGTGCCAGCAGTTTAGAGCGGAACACTGAAGCTTTCTTT. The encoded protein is CASSLERNTEAFF.

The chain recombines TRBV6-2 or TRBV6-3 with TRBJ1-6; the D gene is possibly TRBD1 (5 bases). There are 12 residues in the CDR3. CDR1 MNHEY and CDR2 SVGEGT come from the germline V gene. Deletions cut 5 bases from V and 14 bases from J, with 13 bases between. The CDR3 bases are TGTGCCAGCAGTCCCGGGAGGGGAGCCCTCCACTTT. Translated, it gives CASSPGRGALHF.

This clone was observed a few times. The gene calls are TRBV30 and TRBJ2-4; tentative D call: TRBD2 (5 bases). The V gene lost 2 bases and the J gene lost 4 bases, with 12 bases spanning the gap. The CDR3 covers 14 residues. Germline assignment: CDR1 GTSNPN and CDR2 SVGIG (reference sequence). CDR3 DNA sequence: TGTGCCTGGAGTACAGCGGCACTTAAAAACATTCAGTACTTC. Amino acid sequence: CAWSTAALKNIQYF.

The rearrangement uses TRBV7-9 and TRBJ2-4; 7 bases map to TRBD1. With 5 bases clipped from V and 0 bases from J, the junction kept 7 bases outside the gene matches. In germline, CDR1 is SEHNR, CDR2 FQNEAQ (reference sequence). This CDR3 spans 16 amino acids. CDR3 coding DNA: TGTGCCAGCAGCCCAGACTGGGACAGAGCCAAAAACATTCAGTACTTC. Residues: CASSPDWDRAKNIQYF.

CDR3 amino acids: CASSFGLLNQPQHF. The CDR3 nucleotides read TGTGCCAGCAGCTTCGGACTTCTCAATCAGCCCCAGCATTTT. This chain links TRBV7-8 with TRBJ1-5; no definite D call. V lost 3 bases to trimming and J lost 3 bases, with 9 bases between them. The CDR3 has 14 residues. The V gene's germline CDR1 is SGHVS and CDR2 FQNEAQ.

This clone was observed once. CDR3 sequence: CASSPRQGESYGYTF. CDR3 nucleotides: TGTGCCAGCAGTCCCAGACAGGGGGAATCCTATGGCTACACCTTC. The rearrangement uses TRBV7-2 and TRBJ1-2; 9 positions agree with TRBD1. Losses at the gene ends were 6 bases for V and 4 bases for J; bases not matched to a gene: 9. Germline lookup yields CDR1 SGHTA and CDR2 FQGNSA. The CDR3 is made up of 15 amino acids.

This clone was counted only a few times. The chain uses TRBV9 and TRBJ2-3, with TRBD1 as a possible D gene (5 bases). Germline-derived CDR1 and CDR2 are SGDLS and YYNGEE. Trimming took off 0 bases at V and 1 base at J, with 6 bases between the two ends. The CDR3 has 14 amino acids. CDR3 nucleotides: TGTGCCAGCAGCGTAGTAGGGGGCACAGATACGCAGTATTTT. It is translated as CASSVVGGTDTQYF.

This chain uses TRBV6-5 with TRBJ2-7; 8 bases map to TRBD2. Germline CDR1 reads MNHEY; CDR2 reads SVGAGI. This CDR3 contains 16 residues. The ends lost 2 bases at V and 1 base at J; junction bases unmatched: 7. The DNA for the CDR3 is TGTGCCAGCAGTTACCTAAGCGGGAGCCATTCCTACGAGCAGTACTTC. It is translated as CASSYLSGSHSYEQYF.

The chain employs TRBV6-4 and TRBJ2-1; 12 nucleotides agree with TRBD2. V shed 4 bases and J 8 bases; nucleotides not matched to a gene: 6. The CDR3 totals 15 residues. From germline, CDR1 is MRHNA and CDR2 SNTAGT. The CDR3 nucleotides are TGTGCCAGCAGTGTTTCTAGCGGGAGGGCAGATGAGCAGTTCTTC. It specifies CASSVSSGRADEQFF.

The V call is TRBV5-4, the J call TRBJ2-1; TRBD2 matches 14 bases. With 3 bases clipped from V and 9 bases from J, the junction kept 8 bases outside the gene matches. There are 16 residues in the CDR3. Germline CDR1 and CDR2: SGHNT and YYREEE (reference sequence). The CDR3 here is CASSSPGLAGVSEQFF. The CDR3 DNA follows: TGTGCCAGCAGCTCCCCGGGACTAGCGGGGGTGAGTGAGCAGTTCTTC.

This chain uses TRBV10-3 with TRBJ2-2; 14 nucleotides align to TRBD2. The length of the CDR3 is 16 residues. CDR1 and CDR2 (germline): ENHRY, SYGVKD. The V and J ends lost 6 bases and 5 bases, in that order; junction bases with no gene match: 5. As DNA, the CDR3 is TGTGCCATCAGAAAGACTAGCGGGAGGGCGACCGGGGAGCTGTTTTTT. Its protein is CAIRKTSGRATGELFF.

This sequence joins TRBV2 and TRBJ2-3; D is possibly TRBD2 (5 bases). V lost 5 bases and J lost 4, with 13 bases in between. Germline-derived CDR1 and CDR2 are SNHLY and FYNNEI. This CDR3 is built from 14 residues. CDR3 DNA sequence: TGTGCCAGCAGTCAAGGGCTAGCAGCAGATACGCAGTATTTT. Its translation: CASSQGLAADTQYF.

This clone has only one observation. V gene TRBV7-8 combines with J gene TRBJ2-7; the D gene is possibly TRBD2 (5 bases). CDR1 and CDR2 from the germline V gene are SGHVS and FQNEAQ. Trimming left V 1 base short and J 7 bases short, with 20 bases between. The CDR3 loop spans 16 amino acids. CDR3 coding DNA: TGTGCCAGCAGCTTAGAGTTAGAGGGAGAAGGAAAGGAGCAGTACTTC. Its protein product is CASSLELEGEGKEQYF. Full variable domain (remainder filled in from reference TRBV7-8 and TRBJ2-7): GAGVSQSPRYKVAKRGQDVALRCDPISGHVSLFWYQQALGQGPEFLTYFQNEAQLDKSGLPSDRFFAERPEGSVSTLKIQRTQQEDSAVYLCASSLELEGEGKEQYFGPGTRLTVT.

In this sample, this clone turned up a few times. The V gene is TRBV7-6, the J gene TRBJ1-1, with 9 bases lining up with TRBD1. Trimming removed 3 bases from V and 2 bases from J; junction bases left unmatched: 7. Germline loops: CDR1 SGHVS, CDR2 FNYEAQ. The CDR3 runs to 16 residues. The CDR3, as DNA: TGTGCCAGCAGCTTGGGGACAGGGTGGGTTAACACTGAAGCTTTCTTT. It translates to CASSLGTGWVNTEAFF.

In nucleotides, the CDR3 is TGTGCCAGCAGCTCAACGACCGTGACTAGCGGGAGCTACGAGCAGTACTTC. It yields the protein CASSSTTVTSGSYEQYF. The chain couples TRBV7-3 to TRBJ2-7, with 12 bases that match TRBD2. The CDR3 spans 17 residues. In germline, CDR1 is SGHTA, CDR2 FQGTGA. V shed 4 bases and J 3 bases; nucleotides not matched to a gene: 10.

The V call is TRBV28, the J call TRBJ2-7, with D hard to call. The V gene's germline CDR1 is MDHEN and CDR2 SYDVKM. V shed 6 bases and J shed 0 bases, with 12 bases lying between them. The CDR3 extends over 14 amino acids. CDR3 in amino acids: CASSSYISSYEQYF. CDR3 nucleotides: TGTGCCAGCAGCTCGTACATATCCTCCTACGAGCAGTACTTC.

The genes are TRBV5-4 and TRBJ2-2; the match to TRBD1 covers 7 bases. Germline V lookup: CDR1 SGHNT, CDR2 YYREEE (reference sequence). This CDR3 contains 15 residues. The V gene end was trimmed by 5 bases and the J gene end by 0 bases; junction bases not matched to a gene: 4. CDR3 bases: TGTGCCAGCAGACCAGGACAGGCGAACACCGGGGAGCTGTTTTTT. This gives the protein CASRPGQANTGELFF.

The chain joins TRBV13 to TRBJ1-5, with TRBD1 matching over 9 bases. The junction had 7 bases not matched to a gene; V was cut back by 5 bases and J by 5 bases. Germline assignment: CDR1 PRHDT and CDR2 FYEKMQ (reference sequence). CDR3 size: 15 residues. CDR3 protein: CASSINRGRDQPQHF. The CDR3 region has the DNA TGTGCCAGCAGCATCAACAGGGGGCGGGATCAGCCCCAGCATTTT.

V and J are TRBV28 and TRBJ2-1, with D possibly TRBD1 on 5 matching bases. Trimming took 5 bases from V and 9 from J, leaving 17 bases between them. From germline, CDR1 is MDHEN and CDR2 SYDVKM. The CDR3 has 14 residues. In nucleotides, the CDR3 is TGTGCCAGCAGTCCGCCGGCAGGGTCCGGTGAGCAGTTCTTC. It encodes CASSPPAGSGEQFF.

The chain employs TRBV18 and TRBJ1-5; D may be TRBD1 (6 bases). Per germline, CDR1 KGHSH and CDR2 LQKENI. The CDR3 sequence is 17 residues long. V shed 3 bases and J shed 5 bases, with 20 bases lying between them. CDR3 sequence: CASSPTDRGAGDQPQHF. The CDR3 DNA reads TGTGCCAGCTCACCGACAGACCGGGGAGCAGGGGATCAGCCCCAGCATTTT.

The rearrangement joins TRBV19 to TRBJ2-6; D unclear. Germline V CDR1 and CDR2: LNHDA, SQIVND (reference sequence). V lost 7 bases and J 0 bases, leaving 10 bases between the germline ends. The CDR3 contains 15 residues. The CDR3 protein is CASTHPPSGANVLTF. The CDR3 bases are TGTGCCAGTACCCATCCCCCCTCTGGGGCCAACGTCCTGACTTTC.